This TCR beta chain was retrieved from a study of T cells in Graves' hyperthyroidism and ophthalmopathy. General study results and limits: Most thyroid clonotypes expanded above 0.001 were also detected in blood. Before onset, by a median of 6.5 months, the model predicted ophthalmopathy.

TCR beta CDR3 regions were amplified from RNA transcripts. Using the HTBI primer set, a first-round RT-PCR was run on the TCR CDR3. TCRdb ran MiXCR on the multiplex PCR reads and lists one entry per CDR3 protein. Among about 540,000 distinct CDR3 sequences listed, more than 45% were seen once. Trimming removed 0 bases at V and 1 base at J, with 13 bases between. The CDR3 has 16 amino acids. Germline CDR1 SGHDT, CDR2 YYEEEE. Hyperthyroidism had been newly diagnosed in patients aged 18 to 65, and its duration was under 2 months. As concerns this clonotype: Its antigen remains unidentified.

This clonotype was sampled from a woman in her late teens or twenties with Graves' hyperthyroidism. The chain links TRBV5-6 to TRBJ1-1, with D possibly being TRBD1 (5 bases). Input material: peripheral blood or thyroid tissue (not recorded which). The CDR3: CASSLGSDSRNTEAFF. CDR3 DNA: TGTGCCAGCAGCTTGGGTTCCGACAGCCGGAACACTGAAGCTTTCTTT.